This T cell receptor (beta chain) was documented in a study of CD8+ T cells in alopecia areata. Study background: Treated patients were scored for severity by percent of scalp affected.

This sample's treatment: oral pan-JAK inhibitor, 5-10 mg twice daily. The length of the CDR3 is 16 residues. Germline-derived CDR1 and CDR2 are LNHNV and YYDKDF (reference sequence). The V gene lost 1 base and the J gene lost 6 bases, with 17 bases spanning the gap. RNA extraction and reverse transcription yielded cDNA as sequencing template. Repertoires were generated with immunoSEQ multiplex PCR, while TCRdb's copy carries only in-frame clones and drops some. Of some 150,000 clones in the sample, around 86% were seen once. The receptor's source is a human donor with alopecia areata. Material: CD8+ T cells sorted from blood, obtained at week 4, from a patient treated with tofacitinib. The chain is built from TRBV15 and TRBJ2-3; D is perhaps TRBD2 (5 bases). This CDR3 reads CATSRGSLHRGDTQYF. The CDR3 nucleotides read TGTGCCACCAGCAGAGGGTCTCTACATCGAGGGGATACGCAGTATTTT.